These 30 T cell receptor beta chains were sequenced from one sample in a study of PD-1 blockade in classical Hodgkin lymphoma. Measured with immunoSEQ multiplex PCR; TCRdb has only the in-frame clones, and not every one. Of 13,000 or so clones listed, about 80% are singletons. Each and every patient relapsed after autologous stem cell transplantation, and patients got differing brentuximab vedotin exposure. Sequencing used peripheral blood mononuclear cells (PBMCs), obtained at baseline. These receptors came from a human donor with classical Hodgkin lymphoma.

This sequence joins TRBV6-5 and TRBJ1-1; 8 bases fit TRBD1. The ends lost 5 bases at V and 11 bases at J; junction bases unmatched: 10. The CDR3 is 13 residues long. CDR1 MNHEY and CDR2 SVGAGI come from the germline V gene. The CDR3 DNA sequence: TGTGCCAGCAGTGAGTCCGGGACAGGCTTTGCTTTCTTT. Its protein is CASSESGTGFAFF.

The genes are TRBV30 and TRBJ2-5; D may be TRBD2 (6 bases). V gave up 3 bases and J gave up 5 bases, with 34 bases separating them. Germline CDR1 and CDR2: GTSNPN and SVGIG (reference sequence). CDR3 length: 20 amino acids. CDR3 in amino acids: CAWSGRLAGTRSGILETQYF. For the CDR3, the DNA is TGTGCCTGGAGCGGGCGTTTGGCGGGAACCCGAAGTGGTATCTTGGAGACCCAGTACTTC.

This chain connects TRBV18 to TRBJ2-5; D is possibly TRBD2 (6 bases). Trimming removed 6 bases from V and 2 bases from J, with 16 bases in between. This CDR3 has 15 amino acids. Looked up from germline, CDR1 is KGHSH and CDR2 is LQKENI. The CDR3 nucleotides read TGTGCCAGCTCCTACAACATAGCGGAGCAAGAGACCCAGTACTTC. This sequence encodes CASSYNIAEQETQYF.

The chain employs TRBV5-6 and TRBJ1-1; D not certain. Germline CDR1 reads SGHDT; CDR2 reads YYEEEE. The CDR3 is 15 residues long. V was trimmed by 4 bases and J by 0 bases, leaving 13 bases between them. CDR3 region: CASSPPGPLNTEAFF. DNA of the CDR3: TGTGCCAGCAGCCCACCCGGACCCTTGAACACTGAAGCTTTCTTT.

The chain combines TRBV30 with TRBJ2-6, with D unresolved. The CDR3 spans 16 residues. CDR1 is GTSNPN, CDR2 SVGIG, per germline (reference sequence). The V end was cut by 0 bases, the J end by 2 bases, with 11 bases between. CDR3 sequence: CAWSVDLSTGANVLTF. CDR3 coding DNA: TGTGCCTGGAGTGTTGACCTTTCGACTGGGGCCAACGTCCTGACTTTC.

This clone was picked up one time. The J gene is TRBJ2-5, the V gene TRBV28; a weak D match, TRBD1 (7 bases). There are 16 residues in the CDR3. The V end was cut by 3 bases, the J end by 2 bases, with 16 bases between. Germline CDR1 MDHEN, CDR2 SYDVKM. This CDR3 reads CASSLEEAGQQETQYF. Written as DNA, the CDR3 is TGTGCCAGCAGTTTGGAGGAGGCGGGACAGCAAGAGACCCAGTACTTC.

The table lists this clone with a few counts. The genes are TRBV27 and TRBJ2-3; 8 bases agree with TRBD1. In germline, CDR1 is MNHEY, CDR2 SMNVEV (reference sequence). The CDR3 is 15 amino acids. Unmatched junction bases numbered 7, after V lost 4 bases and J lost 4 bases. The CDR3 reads CASSSRGTGPDTQYF. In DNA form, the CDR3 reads TGTGCCAGCAGTTCTAGGGGGACAGGACCAGATACGCAGTATTTT.

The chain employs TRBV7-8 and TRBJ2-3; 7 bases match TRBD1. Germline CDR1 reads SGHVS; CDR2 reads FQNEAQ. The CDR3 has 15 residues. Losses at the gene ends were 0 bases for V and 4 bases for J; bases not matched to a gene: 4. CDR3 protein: CASSLANRGPDTQYF. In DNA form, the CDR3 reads TGTGCCAGCAGCTTAGCGAACAGGGGCCCAGATACGCAGTATTTT.

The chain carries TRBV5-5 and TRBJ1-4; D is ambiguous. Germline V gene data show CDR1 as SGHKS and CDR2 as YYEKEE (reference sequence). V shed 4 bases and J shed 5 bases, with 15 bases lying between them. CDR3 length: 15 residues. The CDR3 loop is CASSHPLRSNEKLFF. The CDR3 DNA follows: TGTGCCAGCAGCCATCCCCTCAGGTCGAATGAAAAACTGTTTTTT.

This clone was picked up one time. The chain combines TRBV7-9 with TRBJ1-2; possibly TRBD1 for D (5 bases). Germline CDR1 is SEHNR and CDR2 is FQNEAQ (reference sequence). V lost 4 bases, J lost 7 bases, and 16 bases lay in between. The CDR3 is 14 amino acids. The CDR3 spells CASSSAQGFGGYTF. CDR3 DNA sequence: TGTGCCAGCAGCTCGGCTCAGGGTTTTGGTGGCTACACCTTC. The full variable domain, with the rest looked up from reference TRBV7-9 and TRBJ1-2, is DTGVSQNPRHKITKRGQNVTFRCDPISEHNRLYWYRQTLGQGPEFLTYFQNEAQLEKSRLLSDRFSAERPKGSFSTLEIQRTEQGDSAMYLCASSSAQGFGGYTFGSGTRLTVV.

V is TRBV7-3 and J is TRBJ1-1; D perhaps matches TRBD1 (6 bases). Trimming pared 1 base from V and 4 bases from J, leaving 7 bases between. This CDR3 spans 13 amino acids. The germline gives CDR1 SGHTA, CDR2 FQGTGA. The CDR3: CASSLKGGTEAFF. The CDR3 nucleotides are TGTGCCAGCAGCTTAAAGGGGGGCACTGAAGCTTTCTTT.

CDR3 coding DNA: TGTGCCAGCAGTTTAGTAGGGGAAAAATGGAGCAATCAGCCCCAGCATTTT. It specifies CASSLVGEKWSNQPQHF. The chain recombines TRBV27 with TRBJ1-5, with D possibly matching TRBD1 (5 bases). CDR3 length equals 17 residues. Trimming took 2 bases from V and 1 from J, leaving 15 bases between them. Germline V CDR1 and CDR2: MNHEY, SMNVEV (reference sequence).

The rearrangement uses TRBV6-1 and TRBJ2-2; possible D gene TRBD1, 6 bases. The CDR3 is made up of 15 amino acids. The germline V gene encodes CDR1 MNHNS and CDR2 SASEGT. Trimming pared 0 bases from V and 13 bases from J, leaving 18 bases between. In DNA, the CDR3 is TGTGCCAGCAGTGAAGCGCTAGTCAGGGGAATGGGGCTGTTTTTT. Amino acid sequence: CASSEALVRGMGLFF.

The CDR3 DNA reads TGTGCCAGCAGCTTAGATAGGACAGGGATCACCGGGGAGCTGTTTTTT. Amino acid sequence: CASSLDRTGITGELFF. This chain links TRBV7-9 with TRBJ2-2, with 8 bases identical to TRBD1. Germline CDR1 SEHNR, CDR2 FQNEAQ (reference sequence). Trimming removed 1 base from V and 4 bases from J; junction bases left unmatched: 5. This CDR3 spans 16 amino acids. Full variable domain (outside the CDR3, taken from reference TRBV7-9 and TRBJ2-2): DTGVSQNPRHKITKRGQNVTFRCDPISEHNRLYWYRQTLGQGPEFLTYFQNEAQLEKSRLLSDRFSAERPKGSFSTLEIQRTEQGDSAMYLCASSLDRTGITGELFFGEGSRLTVL.

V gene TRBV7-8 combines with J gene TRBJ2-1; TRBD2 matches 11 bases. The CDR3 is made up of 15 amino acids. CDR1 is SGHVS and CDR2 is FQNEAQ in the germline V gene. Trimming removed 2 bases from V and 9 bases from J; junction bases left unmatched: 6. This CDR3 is CASSLISGGAGEQFF. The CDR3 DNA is TGTGCCAGCAGCTTAATTAGCGGGGGGGCCGGTGAGCAGTTCTTC.

CDR3 sequence (DNA): TGTGCCAGCAGTTTTATTAGCGGAAGCACAGATACGCAGTATTTT. Amino acids: CASSFISGSTDTQYF. The chain employs TRBV27 and TRBJ2-3; tentatively, D is TRBD2 (6 bases). The V gene's germline CDR1 is MNHEY and CDR2 SMNVEV (reference sequence). The CDR3 has 15 residues. Between the trimmed V and J ends, which lost 3 bases and 0 bases, there was a span of 10 bases.

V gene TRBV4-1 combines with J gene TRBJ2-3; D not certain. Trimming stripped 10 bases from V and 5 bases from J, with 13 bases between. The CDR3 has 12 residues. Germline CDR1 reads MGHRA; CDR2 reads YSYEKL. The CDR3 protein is CATRSGGDTQYF. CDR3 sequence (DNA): TGCGCCACCAGATCAGGTGGAGATACGCAGTATTTT.

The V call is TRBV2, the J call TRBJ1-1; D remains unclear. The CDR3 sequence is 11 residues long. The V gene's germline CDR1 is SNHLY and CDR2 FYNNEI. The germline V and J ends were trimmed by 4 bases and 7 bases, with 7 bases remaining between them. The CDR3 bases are TGTGCCAGCAGTGGAGATAGTGAAGCTTTCTTT. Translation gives CASSGDSEAFF.

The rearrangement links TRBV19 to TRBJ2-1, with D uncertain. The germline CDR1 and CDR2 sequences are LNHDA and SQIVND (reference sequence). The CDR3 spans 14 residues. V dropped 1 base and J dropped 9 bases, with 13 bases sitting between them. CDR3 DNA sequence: TGTGCCAGTAGTATAGGGACGGCTTCCACTGAGCAGTTCTTC. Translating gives CASSIGTASTEQFF.

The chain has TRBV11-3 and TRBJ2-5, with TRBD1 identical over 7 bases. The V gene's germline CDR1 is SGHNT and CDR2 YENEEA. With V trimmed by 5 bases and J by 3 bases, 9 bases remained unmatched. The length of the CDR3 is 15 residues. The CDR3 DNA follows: TGTGCCAGCAGCAAGAGGAGCACAGGGGAAGAGACCCAGTACTTC. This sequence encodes CASSKRSTGEETQYF. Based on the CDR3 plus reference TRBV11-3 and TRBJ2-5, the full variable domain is EAGVVQSPRYKIIEKKQPVAFWCNPISGHNTLYWYLQNLGQGPELLIRYENEEAVDDSQLPKDRFSAERLKGVDSTLKIQPAELGDSAVYLCASSKRSTGEETQYFGPGTRLLVL.

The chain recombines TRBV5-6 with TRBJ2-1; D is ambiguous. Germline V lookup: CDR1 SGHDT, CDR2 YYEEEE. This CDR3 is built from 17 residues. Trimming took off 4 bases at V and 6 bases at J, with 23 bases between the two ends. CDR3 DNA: TGTGCCAGCAGCCATAGGCGAGGCTCACCAAAAATCAATGAGCAGTTCTTC. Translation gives CASSHRRGSPKINEQFF.

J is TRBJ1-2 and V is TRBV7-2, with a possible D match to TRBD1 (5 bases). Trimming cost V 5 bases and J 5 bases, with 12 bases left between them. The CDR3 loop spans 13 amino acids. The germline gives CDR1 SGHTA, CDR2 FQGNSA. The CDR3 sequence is CASSPSTVYGYTF. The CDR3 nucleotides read TGTGCCAGCAGCCCCTCGACAGTTTATGGCTACACCTTC. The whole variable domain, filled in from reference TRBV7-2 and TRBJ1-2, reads GAGVSQSPSNKVTEKGKDVELRCDPISGHTALYWYRQSLGQGLEFLIYFQGNSAPDKSGLPSDRFSAERTGGSVSTLTIQRTQQEDSAVYLCASSPSTVYGYTFGSGTRLTVV.

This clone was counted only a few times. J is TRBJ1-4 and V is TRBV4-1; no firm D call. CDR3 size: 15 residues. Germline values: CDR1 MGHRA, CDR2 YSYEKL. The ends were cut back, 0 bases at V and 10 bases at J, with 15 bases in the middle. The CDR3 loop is CASSQDGGLRGKLFF. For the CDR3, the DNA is TGCGCCAGCAGCCAAGACGGCGGCTTACGGGGAAAACTGTTTTTT.

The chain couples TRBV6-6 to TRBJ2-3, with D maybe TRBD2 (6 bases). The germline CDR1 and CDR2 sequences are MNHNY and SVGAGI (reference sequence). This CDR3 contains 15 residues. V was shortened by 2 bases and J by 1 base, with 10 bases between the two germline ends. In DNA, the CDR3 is TGTGCCAGCAGTTACAGCGGCGGGGGCACAGATACGCAGTATTTT. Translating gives CASSYSGGGTDTQYF.

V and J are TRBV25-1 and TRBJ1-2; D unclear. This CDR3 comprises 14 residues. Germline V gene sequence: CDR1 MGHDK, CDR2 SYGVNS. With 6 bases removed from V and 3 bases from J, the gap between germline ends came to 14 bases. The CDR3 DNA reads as TGTGCCAGCAGCGCCCCCGGCGGCTACTATGGCTACACCTTC. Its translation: CASSAPGGYYGYTF.

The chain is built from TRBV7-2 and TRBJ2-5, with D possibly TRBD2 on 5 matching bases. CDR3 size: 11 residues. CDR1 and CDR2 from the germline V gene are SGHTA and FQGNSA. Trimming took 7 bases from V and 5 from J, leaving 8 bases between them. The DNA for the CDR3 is TGTACCAGCACAACGGGGGAGACCCAGTACTTC. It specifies CTSTTGETQYF.

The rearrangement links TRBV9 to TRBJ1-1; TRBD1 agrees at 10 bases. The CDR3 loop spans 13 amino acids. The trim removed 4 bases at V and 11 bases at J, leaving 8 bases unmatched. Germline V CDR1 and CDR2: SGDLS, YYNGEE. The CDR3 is CASSPPGQGPAFF. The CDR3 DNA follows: TGTGCCAGCAGCCCGCCGGGACAGGGGCCGGCTTTCTTT.

The CDR3, as DNA: TGTGCCAGCAGGAGGGACGGTGGCAATCAGCCCCAGCATTTT. It specifies CASRRDGGNQPQHF. The V call is TRBV28, the J call TRBJ1-5, with a weak D call TRBD1 (5 bases). Trimming took off 6 bases at V and 2 bases at J, with 11 bases between the two ends. The CDR3 totals 14 residues. Germline V gives CDR1 MDHEN, CDR2 SYDVKM.

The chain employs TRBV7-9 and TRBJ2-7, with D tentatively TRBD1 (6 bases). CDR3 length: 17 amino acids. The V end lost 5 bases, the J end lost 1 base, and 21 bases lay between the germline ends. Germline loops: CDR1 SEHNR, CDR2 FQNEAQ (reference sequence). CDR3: CASSLIRQDIFSYEQYF. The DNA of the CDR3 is TGTGCCAGCAGCCTAATAAGACAGGACATTTTTTCCTACGAGCAGTACTTC.

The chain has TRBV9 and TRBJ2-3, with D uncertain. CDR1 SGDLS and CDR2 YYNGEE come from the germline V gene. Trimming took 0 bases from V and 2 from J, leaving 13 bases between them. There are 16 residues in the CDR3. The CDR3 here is CASSVATNRFTDTQYF. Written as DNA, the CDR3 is TGTGCCAGCAGCGTAGCTACAAACCGGTTCACAGATACGCAGTATTTT.